This T cell receptor (beta chain) was captured in a study of blood T cell repertoires in COVID-19. The assay was immunoSEQ multiplex PCR, and TCRdb's table has in-frame clones only and misses some. Of roughly 400,000 clones listed, over 75% were seen once; the top ten hold 2% to 2.5%. The CDR3 has 17 residues. V shed 0 bases, J shed 4 bases, and the junction held 10 bases outside the gene matches. The germline V gene encodes CDR1 SGHDN and CDR2 FVKESK. Membership in each cohort depended on participant-reported clinical history. Sequenced material: PBMCs or T cells enriched from blood (not recorded which). The J gene is TRBJ1-1, the V gene TRBV14; 8 bases map to TRBD1. This TCR was recovered from a woman in her 40s with acute COVID-19. The CDR3 coding sequence is TGTGCCAGCAGCCAAGATGGGGATCAGGGGGCCGGCACTGAAGCTTTCTTT. This codes for CASSQDGDQGAGTEAFF. Looking up the rest from reference TRBV14 and TRBJ1-1 gives the full variable domain: EAGVTQFPSHSVIEKGQTVTLRCDPISGHDNLYWYRRVMGKEIKFLLHFVKESKQDESGMPNNRFLAERTGGTYSTLKVQPAELEDSGVYFCASSQDGDQGAGTEAFFGQGTRLTVV.